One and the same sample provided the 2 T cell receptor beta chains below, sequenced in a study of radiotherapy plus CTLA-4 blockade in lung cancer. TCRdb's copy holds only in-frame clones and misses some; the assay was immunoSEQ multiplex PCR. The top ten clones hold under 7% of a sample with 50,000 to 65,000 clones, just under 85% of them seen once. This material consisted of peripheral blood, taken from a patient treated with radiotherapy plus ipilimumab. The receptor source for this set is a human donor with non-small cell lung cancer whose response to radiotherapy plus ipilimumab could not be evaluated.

DNA of the CDR3: TGTGCCTGGAGTGTGGATTGGGCGGGAGGGCCGAGGGTCGAGCAGTACTTC. Translation: CAWSVDWAGGPRVEQYF. The chain recombines TRBV30 with TRBJ2-7, with 9 bases that match TRBD2. The CDR3 has 17 residues. The germline V gene encodes CDR1 GTSNPN and CDR2 SVGIG (reference sequence). Trimming cost V 0 bases and J 6 bases; bases outside gene matches: 15.

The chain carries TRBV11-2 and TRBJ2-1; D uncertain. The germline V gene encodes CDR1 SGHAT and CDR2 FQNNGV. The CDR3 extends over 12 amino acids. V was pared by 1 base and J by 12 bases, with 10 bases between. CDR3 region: CASSLGYMWQFF. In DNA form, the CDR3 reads TGTGCCAGCAGCTTAGGTTACATGTGGCAGTTCTTC.